Each of the 23 T cell receptor beta chains below was sequenced from the same sample in a study of blood T cell repertoires in COVID-19 (dated by TCRdb to about 2020). To prepare the library, the immunoSEQ multiplex PCR assay was applied. Here the immuneACCESS table is served through TCRdb, limited to in-frame sequences with V and J called. Missing clones are a known gap in these copies; in checked studies unresolved V genes cover under half, and the rest lacks a known reason. The sample table records fewer than 350,000 clones; about 90% of these occur just once. Just over 1% of the sample comes from the top ten. Material: PBMCs or T cells enriched from blood (not recorded which). The receptors were sampled from a woman aged 25 to 39 who had been exposed to COVID-19.

The CDR3 protein is CAWTGQDNQPQHF. In DNA, the CDR3 is TGTGCCTGGACTGGACAAGACAATCAGCCCCAGCATTTT. The V call is TRBV30, the J call TRBJ1-5, with a possible D match to TRBD1 (5 bases). The CDR3 spans 13 residues. Germline V lookup: CDR1 GTSNPN, CDR2 SVGIG (reference sequence). V was clipped by 4 bases and J by 3 bases, with 10 bases between them.

This chain links TRBV29-1 with TRBJ1-1; no definite D call. The germline CDR1 and CDR2 sequences are SQVTM and ANQGSEA. V gave up 6 bases and J gave up 2 bases, with 13 bases separating them. CDR3 length equals 13 residues. CDR3 sequence (DNA): TGCAGCGTCCTCGGCGGTGGAAACACTGAAGCTTTCTTT. Its protein product is CSVLGGGNTEAFF.

The chain employs TRBV11-3 and TRBJ2-2, with D perhaps TRBD1 (5 bases). Germline V gives CDR1 SGHNT, CDR2 YENEEA. Trimming left V 5 bases short and J 6 bases short, with 19 bases between. The CDR3 extends over 16 amino acids. The CDR3 region is CASSPSLDSFSGELFF. CDR3 DNA sequence: TGTGCCAGCAGCCCGAGTCTCGACAGTTTCTCCGGGGAGCTGTTTTTT. The variable domain in full, with the rest retrieved from reference TRBV11-3 and TRBJ2-2, is EAGVVQSPRYKIIEKKQPVAFWCNPISGHNTLYWYLQNLGQGPELLIRYENEEAVDDSQLPKDRFSAERLKGVDSTLKIQPAELGDSAVYLCASSPSLDSFSGELFFGEGSRLTVL.

The rearrangement joins TRBV27 to TRBJ1-1; maybe TRBD1 (6 bases). CDR3 length: 16 amino acids. The V end was cut by 3 bases, the J end by 5 bases, with 19 bases between. CDR1 and CDR2 (germline): MNHEY, SMNVEV (reference sequence). This CDR3 reads CASSFITRDTTTEAFF. The CDR3 nucleotides read TGTGCCAGCAGTTTCATTACCCGGGACACCACTACTGAAGCTTTCTTT.

V usage is TRBV6-5 and J usage is TRBJ2-4; weak D call: TRBD2 (5 bases). The CDR3 consists of 16 residues. The V and J ends lost 4 bases and 0 bases respectively, with 13 bases between them. Germline V gene data show CDR1 as MNHEY and CDR2 as SVGAGI. CDR3: CASSSPEGLAKNIQYF. The DNA of the CDR3 is TGTGCCAGCAGTTCCCCCGAGGGTCTAGCCAAAAACATTCAGTACTTC.

The chain links TRBV19 to TRBJ2-3; D possibly corresponds to TRBD1 (5 bases). Germline V gene lookup returns CDR1 LNHDA and CDR2 SQIVND (reference sequence). V lost 7 bases, J lost 2 bases, and 13 bases lay in between. This CDR3 is 14 amino acids long. This CDR3 reads CASKGILITDTQYF. As DNA, the CDR3 is TGTGCCAGTAAGGGGATTCTGATCACAGATACGCAGTATTTT.

The chain combines TRBV5-8 with TRBJ2-2, with D unclear. V gave up 4 bases and J gave up 5 bases, with 3 bases separating them. The CDR3 runs to 11 residues. CDR1 SGHTS and CDR2 YDEGEE come from the germline V gene. DNA of the CDR3: TGTGCCAGCAGCCCGACCGGGGAGCTGTTTTTT. Protein sequence: CASSPTGELFF.

The V and J genes are TRBV15 and TRBJ2-5, with 11 bases lining up with TRBD2. Losses at the gene ends were 6 bases for V and 4 bases for J; bases not matched to a gene: 4. CDR3 size: 14 residues. Germline V gives CDR1 LNHNV, CDR2 YYDKDF (reference sequence). CDR3 protein: CATSSGLAGETQYF. CDR3 DNA: TGTGCCACCAGTTCTGGACTAGCGGGAGAGACCCAGTACTTC.

This chain connects TRBV28 to TRBJ2-7, with D perhaps TRBD1 (5 bases). The CDR3 loop spans 12 amino acids. V shed 5 bases and J shed 5 bases, with 10 bases lying between them. Germline CDR1 reads MDHEN; CDR2 reads SYDVKM. The CDR3 region is CASSLRVHEQYF. CDR3 DNA: TGTGCCAGCAGTCTCAGGGTCCACGAGCAGTACTTC.

V and J are TRBV28 and TRBJ2-7; D is possibly TRBD1 (6 bases). CDR3 length: 13 amino acids. Trimming pared 6 bases from V and 2 bases from J, leaving 11 bases between. CDR1 is MDHEN, CDR2 SYDVKM, per germline. The CDR3: CASSSTGTYEQYF. DNA for the CDR3: TGTGCCAGCAGCTCCACAGGGACCTACGAGCAGTACTTC.

This chain links TRBV30 with TRBJ1-1; 7 bases align to TRBD1. The germline CDR1 and CDR2 sequences are GTSNPN and SVGIG (reference sequence). The V gene end was trimmed by 6 bases and the J gene end by 1 base; junction bases not matched to a gene: 2. The CDR3 is made up of 12 amino acids. The CDR3 protein is CACGQANTEAFF. CDR3 DNA: TGTGCCTGCGGACAGGCGAACACTGAAGCTTTCTTT. Full variable domain (rest looked up from reference TRBV30 and TRBJ1-1): SQTIHQWPATLVQPVGSPLSLECTVEGTSNPNLYWYRQAAGRGLQLLFYSVGIGQISSEVPQNLSASRPQDRQFILSSKKLLLSDSGFYLCACGQANTEAFFGQGTRLTVV.

The rearrangement joins TRBV10-1 to TRBJ2-1; 8 nucleotides line up with TRBD2. The J segment lost 0 bases and the V segment lost 3 bases, leaving 7 bases of the junction unmatched. Germline CDR1 is WNHNN and CDR2 is SYGVQD (reference sequence). The CDR3 is 17 amino acids. The CDR3 loop is CASSDPAGGSSYNEQFF. The CDR3 nucleotides are TGCGCCAGCAGTGACCCTGCGGGGGGAAGCTCCTACAATGAGCAGTTCTTC.

The table lists this clone with a count of one. The chain is built from TRBV19 and TRBJ1-3, with D unresolved. CDR1 LNHDA and CDR2 SQIVND come from the germline V gene (reference sequence). Trimming took 3 bases from V and 0 from J, leaving 9 bases between them. The CDR3 is 15 amino acids. Here the CDR3 reads CASSISADSGNTIYF. For the CDR3, the DNA is TGTGCCAGTAGTATTTCCGCAGACTCTGGAAACACCATATATTTT.

The chain recombines TRBV25-1 with TRBJ1-2; tentatively, D is TRBD1 (5 bases). This CDR3 has 16 amino acids. Trimming took off 5 bases at V and 7 bases at J, with 23 bases between the two ends. Looked up from germline, CDR1 is MGHDK and CDR2 is SYGVNS. CDR3 amino acids: CASSSPPQGPLGGYTF. Written as DNA, the CDR3 is TGTGCCAGCAGTTCCCCACCGCAGGGCCCCCTCGGTGGCTACACCTTC.

The rearrangement links TRBV14 to TRBJ2-7, with 10 bases fitting TRBD1. This CDR3 is built from 13 residues. The V segment lost 1 base and the J segment 11 bases; nucleotides outside the gene matches: 5. Germline V lookup: CDR1 SGHDN, CDR2 FVKESK. The CDR3 nucleotides are TGTGCCAGCAGCCAAGGGGGACAGGGGTTTAAGTACTTC. This gives the protein CASSQGGQGFKYF.

The chain is built from TRBV7-8 and TRBJ1-2, with D unclear. The CDR3 sequence is 12 residues long. The V end was cut by 7 bases, the J end by 7 bases, with 13 bases between. Germline CDR1 reads SGHVS; CDR2 reads FQNEAQ. The CDR3: CASTPPGSGYTF. CDR3 bases: TGTGCCAGCACCCCACCGGGATCTGGCTACACCTTC.

This chain links TRBV28 with TRBJ1-4; TRBD1 is a possible D gene (6 bases). The V end was cut by 7 bases, the J end by 5 bases, with 14 bases between. Per germline, CDR1 MDHEN and CDR2 SYDVKM. This CDR3 region has 14 residues. The CDR3 nucleotides read TGTGCCAGCAACAAAGGGGGGGTAAATGAAAAACTGTTTTTT. Translating it yields CASNKGGVNEKLFF.

The chain recombines TRBV27 with TRBJ1-6, with 7 positions matching TRBD1. Germline trimming cut 7 bases from V and 5 bases from J; bases unmatched to any gene: 5. This CDR3 contains 14 residues. Germline V lookup: CDR1 MNHEY, CDR2 SMNVEV (reference sequence). The CDR3 is CASKGQNNNSPLHF. The CDR3 region has the DNA TGTGCCAGCAAGGGACAGAACAATAATTCACCCCTCCACTTT.

The chain employs TRBV9 and TRBJ2-5; D is unresolved. The CDR3 runs to 14 residues. Germline V gene sequence: CDR1 SGDLS, CDR2 YYNGEE. Trimming cost V 2 bases and J 3 bases, with 11 bases left between them. The CDR3 sequence is CASSVSGAKETQYF. DNA for the CDR3: TGTGCCAGCAGCGTTAGTGGTGCCAAAGAGACCCAGTACTTC. The full variable domain, rest sourced from reference TRBV9 and TRBJ2-5, is DSGVTQTPKHLITATGQRVTLRCSPRSGDLSVYWYQQSLDQGLQFLIQYYNGEERAKGNILERFSAQQFPDLHSELNLSSLELGDSALYFCASSVSGAKETQYFGPGTRLLVL.

The sample holds many counts of this clone. The chain combines TRBV18 with TRBJ2-1; the D is unclear. Germline CDR1 KGHSH, CDR2 LQKENI. The CDR3 is 14 amino acids. The V gene lost 9 bases and the J gene lost 4 bases, with 16 bases spanning the gap. The CDR3 coding sequence is TGTGCCAGACGCTACCGGGTCTCATACAATGAGCAGTTCTTC. It translates to CARRYRVSYNEQFF.

The chain combines TRBV6-6 with TRBJ2-7, with 11 bases that match TRBD2. Germline V gene lookup returns CDR1 MNHNY and CDR2 SVGAGI (reference sequence). Losses at the gene ends were 6 bases for V and 0 bases for J; bases not matched to a gene: 7. This CDR3 region has 16 residues. CDR3 nucleotide sequence: TGTGCCAGCAGACATCGGACTAGCGGGTTCTCCTACGAGCAGTACTTC. The encoded protein is CASRHRTSGFSYEQYF.

This chain links TRBV18 with TRBJ1-1, with 9 bases lining up with TRBD1. Germline CDR1 KGHSH, CDR2 LQKENI. The CDR3 contains 15 residues. J lost 2 bases, V lost 2 bases, and 3 bases had no gene match. The CDR3 bases are TGTGCCAGCTCACCAGAGACAGGGGGAAACACTGAAGCTTTCTTT. Translating gives CASSPETGGNTEAFF.

The rearrangement uses TRBV5-1 and TRBJ2-7; 9 positions match TRBD2. There are 14 residues in the CDR3. The J segment lost 2 bases and the V segment lost 0 bases, leaving 0 bases of the junction unmatched. Germline CDR1 reads SGHRS; CDR2 reads YFSETQ. CDR3 coding DNA: TGCGCCAGCAGCTTGGCTAGCGGGACCTACGAGCAGTACTTC. Protein sequence: CASSLASGTYEQYF.